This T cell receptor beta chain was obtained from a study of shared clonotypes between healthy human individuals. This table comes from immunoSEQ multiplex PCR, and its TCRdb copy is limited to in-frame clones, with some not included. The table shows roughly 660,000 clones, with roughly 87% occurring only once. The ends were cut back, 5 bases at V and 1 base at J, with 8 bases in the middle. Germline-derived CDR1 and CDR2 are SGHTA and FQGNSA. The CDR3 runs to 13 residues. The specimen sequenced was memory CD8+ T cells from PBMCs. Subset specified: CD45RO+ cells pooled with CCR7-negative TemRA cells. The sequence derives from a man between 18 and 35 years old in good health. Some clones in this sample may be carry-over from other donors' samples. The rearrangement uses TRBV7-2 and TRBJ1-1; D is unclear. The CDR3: CASSMGPNTEAFF. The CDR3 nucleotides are TGTGCCAGCAGCATGGGCCCGAACACTGAAGCTTTCTTT.